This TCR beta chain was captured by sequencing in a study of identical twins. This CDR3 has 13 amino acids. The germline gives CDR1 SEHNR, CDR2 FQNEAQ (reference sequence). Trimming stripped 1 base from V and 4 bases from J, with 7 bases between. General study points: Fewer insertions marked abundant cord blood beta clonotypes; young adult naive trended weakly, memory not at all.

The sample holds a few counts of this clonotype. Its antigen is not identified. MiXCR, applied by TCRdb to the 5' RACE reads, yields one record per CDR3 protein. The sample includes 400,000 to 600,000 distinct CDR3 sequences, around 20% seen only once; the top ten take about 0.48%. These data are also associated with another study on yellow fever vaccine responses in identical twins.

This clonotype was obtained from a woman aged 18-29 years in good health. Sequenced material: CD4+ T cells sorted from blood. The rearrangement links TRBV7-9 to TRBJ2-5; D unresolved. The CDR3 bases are TGTGCCAGCAGCTTAGGCCCTGTAGAGACCCAGTACTTC. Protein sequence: CASSLGPVETQYF. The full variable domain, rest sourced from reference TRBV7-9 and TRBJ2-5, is DTGVSQNPRHKITKRGQNVTFRCDPISEHNRLYWYRQTLGQGPEFLTYFQNEAQLEKSRLLSDRFSAERPKGSFSTLEIQRTEQGDSAMYLCASSLGPVETQYFGPGTRLLVL.